The source of this T cell receptor (beta chain) is a study of Graves' ophthalmopathy and Graves' hyperthyroidism. Study-level information: Untreated patients at initial diagnosis provided peripheral blood.

Donors with ophthalmopathy: moderate-to-severe activity, CAS ≥3, NOSPECS ≥4, duration under 3 months. Other autoimmune diseases, uncontrolled infections, pregnancy or lactation excluded patients from enrollment. The CDR3 is made up of 15 amino acids. V was clipped by 3 bases and J by 9 bases; unmatched bases: 9. Germline V gene data show CDR1 as LNHDA and CDR2 as SQIVND (reference sequence). RNA served as the template for amplifying TCR beta CDR3 regions. Second-round multiplex PCR followed a first-round RT-PCR using HTBI primers. TCRdb passed the multiplex PCR reads through MiXCR, listing each CDR3 protein once. The data contain over 650,000 distinct CDR3 sequences, about 41% of them seen just once; the ten biggest clones take up over 2.5%.

The V call is TRBV19, the J call TRBJ2-5; 11 bases map to TRBD1. Source material: peripheral blood. The source of this sequence is an adult man with Graves' ophthalmopathy. CDR3 DNA sequence: TGTGCCAGTAGTATCGGACAGGGGGCCAATCAGCCCCAGTACTTC. It codes for CASSIGQGANQPQYF.